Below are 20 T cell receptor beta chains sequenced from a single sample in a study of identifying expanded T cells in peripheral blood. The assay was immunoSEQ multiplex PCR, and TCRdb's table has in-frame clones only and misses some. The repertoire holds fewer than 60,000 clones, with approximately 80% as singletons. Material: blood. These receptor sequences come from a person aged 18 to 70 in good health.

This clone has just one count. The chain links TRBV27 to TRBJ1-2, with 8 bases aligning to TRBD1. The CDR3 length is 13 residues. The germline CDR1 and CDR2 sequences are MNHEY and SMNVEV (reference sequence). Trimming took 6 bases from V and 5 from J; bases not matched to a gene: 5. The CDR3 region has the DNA TGTGCCAGCAGCCCACAGGGGGGATATGGCTACACCTTC. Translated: CASSPQGGYGYTF.

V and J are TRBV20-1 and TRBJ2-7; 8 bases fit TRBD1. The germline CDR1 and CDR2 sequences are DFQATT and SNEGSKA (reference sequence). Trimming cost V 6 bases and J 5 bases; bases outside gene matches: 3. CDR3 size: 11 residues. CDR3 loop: CSARTGNEQYF. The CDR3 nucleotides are TGCAGTGCCCGGACAGGGAACGAGCAGTACTTC.

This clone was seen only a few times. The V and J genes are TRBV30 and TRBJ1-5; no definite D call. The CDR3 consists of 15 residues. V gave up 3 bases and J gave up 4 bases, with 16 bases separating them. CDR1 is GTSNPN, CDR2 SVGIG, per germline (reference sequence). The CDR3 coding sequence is TGTGCCTGGAGCCCAAAAGGTCCCCGTAATCAGCCCCAGCATTTT. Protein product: CAWSPKGPRNQPQHF.

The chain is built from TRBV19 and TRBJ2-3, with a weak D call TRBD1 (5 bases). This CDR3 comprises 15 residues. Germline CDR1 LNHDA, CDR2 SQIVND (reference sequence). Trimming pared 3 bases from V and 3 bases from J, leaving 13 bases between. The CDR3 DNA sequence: TGTGCCAGTAGTATGGGCAGGGTGGCAACAGATACGCAGTATTTT. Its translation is CASSMGRVATDTQYF.

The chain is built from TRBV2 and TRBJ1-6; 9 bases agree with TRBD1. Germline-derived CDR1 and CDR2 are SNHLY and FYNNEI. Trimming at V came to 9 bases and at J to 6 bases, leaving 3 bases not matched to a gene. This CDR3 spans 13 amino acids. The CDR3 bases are TGTGCCAGGTCGGGACAGGGTAATTCACCCCTCCACTTT. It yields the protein CARSGQGNSPLHF.

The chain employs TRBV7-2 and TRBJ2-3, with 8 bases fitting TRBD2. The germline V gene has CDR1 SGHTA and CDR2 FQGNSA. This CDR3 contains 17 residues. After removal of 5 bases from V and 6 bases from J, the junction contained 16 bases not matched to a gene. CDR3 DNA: TGTGCCAGCAGCCCCAGGGGAACAACTAGCGGAGGGGATACGCAGTATTTT. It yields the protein CASSPRGTTSGGDTQYF. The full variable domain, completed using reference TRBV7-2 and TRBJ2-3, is GAGVSQSPSNKVTEKGKDVELRCDPISGHTALYWYRQSLGQGLEFLIYFQGNSAPDKSGLPSDRFSAERTGGSVSTLTIQRTQQEDSAVYLCASSPRGTTSGGDTQYFGPGTRLTVL.

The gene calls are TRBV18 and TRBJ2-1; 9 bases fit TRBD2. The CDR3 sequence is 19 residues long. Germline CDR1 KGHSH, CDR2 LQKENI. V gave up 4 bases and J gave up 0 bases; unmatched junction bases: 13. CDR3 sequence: CASSRPGLAQGSSYNEQFF. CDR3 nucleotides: TGTGCCAGCTCACGCCCGGGACTAGCCCAGGGGAGCTCCTACAATGAGCAGTTCTTC.

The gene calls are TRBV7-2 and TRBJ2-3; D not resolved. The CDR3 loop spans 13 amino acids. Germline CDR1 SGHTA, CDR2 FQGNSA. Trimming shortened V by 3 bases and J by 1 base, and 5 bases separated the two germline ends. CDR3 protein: CASSLDRTDTQYF. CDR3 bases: TGTGCCAGCAGCTTGGACCGCACAGATACGCAGTATTTT.

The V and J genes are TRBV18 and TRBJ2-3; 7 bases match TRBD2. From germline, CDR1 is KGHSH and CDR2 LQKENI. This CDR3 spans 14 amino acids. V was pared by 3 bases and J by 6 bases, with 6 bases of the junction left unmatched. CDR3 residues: CASSPSAGADTQYF. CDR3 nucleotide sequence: TGTGCCAGCTCACCTTCGGCGGGAGCTGATACGCAGTATTTT.

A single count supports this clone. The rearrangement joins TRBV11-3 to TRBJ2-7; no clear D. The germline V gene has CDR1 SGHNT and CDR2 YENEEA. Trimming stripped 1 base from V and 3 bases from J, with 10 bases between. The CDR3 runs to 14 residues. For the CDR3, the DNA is TGTGCCAGCAGCTTAGGACCTGGAAACTACGAGCAGTACTTC. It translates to CASSLGPGNYEQYF.

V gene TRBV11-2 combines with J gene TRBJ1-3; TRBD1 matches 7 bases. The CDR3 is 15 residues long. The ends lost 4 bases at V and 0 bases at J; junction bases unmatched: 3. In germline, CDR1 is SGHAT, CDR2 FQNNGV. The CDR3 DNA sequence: TGTGCCAGCAGCTACAGGGGAATCTCTGGAAACACCATATATTTT. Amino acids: CASSYRGISGNTIYF. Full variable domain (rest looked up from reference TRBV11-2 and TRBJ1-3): EAGVAQSPRYKIIEKRQSVAFWCNPISGHATLYWYQQILGQGPKLLIQFQNNGVVDDSQLPKDRFSAERLKGVDSTLKIQPAKLEDSAVYLCASSYRGISGNTIYFGEGSWLTVV.

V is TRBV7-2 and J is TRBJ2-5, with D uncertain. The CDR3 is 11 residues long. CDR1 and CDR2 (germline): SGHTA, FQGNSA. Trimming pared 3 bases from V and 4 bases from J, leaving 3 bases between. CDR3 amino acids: CASSFRETQYF. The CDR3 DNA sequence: TGTGCCAGCAGCTTTCGAGAGACCCAGTACTTC.

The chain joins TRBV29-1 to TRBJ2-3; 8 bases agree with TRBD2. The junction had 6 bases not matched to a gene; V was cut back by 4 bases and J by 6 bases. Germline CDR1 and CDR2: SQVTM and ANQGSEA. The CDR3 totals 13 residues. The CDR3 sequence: CSVAGLASDTQYF. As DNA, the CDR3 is TGCAGCGTTGCTGGACTAGCATCCGATACGCAGTATTTT.

In DNA form, the CDR3 reads TGTGCCAGCAGTCCCAGGGGAGATGGAAACACCATATATTTT. This translates into CASSPRGDGNTIYF. The V gene is TRBV6-1, the J gene TRBJ1-3, with D perhaps matching TRBD1 (6 bases). Germline V gives CDR1 MNHNS, CDR2 SASEGT. CDR3 length equals 14 residues. Trimming took off 5 bases at V and 3 bases at J, with 11 bases between the two ends.

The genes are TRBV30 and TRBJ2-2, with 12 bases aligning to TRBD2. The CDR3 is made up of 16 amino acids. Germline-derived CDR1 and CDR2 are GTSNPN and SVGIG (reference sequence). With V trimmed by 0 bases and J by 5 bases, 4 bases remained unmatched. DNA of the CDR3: TGTGCCTGGAGTGTACGGCTAGCGGGAGGGACCGGGGAGCTGTTTTTT. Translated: CAWSVRLAGGTGELFF.

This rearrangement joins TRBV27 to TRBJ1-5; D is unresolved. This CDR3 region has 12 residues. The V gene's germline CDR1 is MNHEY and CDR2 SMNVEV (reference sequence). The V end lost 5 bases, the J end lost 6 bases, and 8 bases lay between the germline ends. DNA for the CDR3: TGTGCCAGCAGTACCGGGCTTCAGCCCCAGCATTTT. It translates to CASSTGLQPQHF.

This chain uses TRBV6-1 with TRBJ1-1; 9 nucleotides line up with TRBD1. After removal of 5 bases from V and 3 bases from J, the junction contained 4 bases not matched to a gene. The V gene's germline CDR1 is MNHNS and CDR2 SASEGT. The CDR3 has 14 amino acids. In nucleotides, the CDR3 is TGTGCCAGCAGTAGACAGGGGGAGGACACTGAAGCTTTCTTT. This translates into CASSRQGEDTEAFF.

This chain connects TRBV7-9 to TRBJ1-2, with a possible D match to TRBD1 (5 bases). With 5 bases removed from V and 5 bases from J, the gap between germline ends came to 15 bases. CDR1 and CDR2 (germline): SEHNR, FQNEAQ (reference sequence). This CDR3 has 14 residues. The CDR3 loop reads CASSDGQEGYGYTF. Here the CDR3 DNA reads TGTGCCAGCAGCGACGGCCAGGAGGGGTATGGCTACACCTTC. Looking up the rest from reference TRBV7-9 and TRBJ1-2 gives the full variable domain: DTGVSQNPRHKITKRGQNVTFRCDPISEHNRLYWYRQTLGQGPEFLTYFQNEAQLEKSRLLSDRFSAERPKGSFSTLEIQRTEQGDSAMYLCASSDGQEGYGYTFGSGTRLTVV.

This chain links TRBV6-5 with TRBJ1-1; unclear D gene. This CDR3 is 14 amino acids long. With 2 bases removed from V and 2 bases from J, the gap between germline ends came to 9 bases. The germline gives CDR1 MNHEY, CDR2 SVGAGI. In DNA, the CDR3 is TGTGCCAGCAGTTACGTATGGGGTAACACTGAAGCTTTCTTT. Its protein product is CASSYVWGNTEAFF.

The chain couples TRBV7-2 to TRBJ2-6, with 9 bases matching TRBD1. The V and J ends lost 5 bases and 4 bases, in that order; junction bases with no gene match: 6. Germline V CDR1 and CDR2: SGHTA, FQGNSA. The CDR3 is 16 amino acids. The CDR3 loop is CASSRTGARGANVLTF. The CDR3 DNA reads TGTGCCAGCAGCAGGACAGGGGCGCGGGGGGCCAACGTCCTGACTTTC.